This TCR beta chain emerged from a study of blood T cell repertoires in COVID-19 (dated by TCRdb to 2018 to 2020). With respect to the entire study: Samples from collaborators originated in the United States, Italy and Spain and spanned both the acute and convalescent phases of COVID-19. The material from the prospective study consisted of cDNA or gDNA derived from T cells, B-cell-depleted T cells, or PBMCs. Subjects who had been exposed to COVID-19, were actively infected with it, or had recovered from it provided the deeply sampled blood TCRbeta repertoires that made up the dataset. The repertoires were released in a freely available public database intended as a resource for research on the immune response to SARS-CoV-2. The samples were drawn from the first 160 participants of the ongoing ImmuneRACE study and from 950 to 1,500 subjects provided by 6 global collaborators. Nearly every sample came with metadata listing a de-identified subject ID, COVID-19 status, age in years and sex. HLA class I and class II types, where available, came from metadata supplied by the sample provider rather than from assay-based typing.

TCRbeta CDR3 regions were amplified from genomic DNA by means of the immunoSEQ Assay, a bias-controlled multiplex PCR. As for how the authors treated the data: The number of nucleated cells in each sample was estimated by amplification of reference gene primers within the assay. Sequence reads were collapsed and filtered to measure the absolute abundance of every unique TCRbeta CDR3 rearrangement. For each sample, productive Simpson clonality was calculated by taking the square root of Simpson's diversity index across productive rearrangements. TCRdb carries this immuneACCESS record with in-frame sequences only. Its versions omit some clonotypes, under half of them owing to an unresolved V gene in the studies checked, with the rest unexplained. V, J and clone size are taken as reported in that table, and D and trimming were inferred from the DNA itself. This sample comprises around 310,000 clones, over 85% of them detected only once. Around 9% of the sample belongs to the ten largest clones.

Participants in the prospective study were enrolled through a virtual design, were aged roughly 18 to 100 years, and lived in roughly 24 United States geographic areas. In the prospective study, cohorts were assigned on the basis of participant-reported clinical history obtained from a screening survey and a study questionnaire. Recovered participants in ImmuneRACE Cohort 3 were defined as having two consecutive negative NP/OP PCR tests, clearance from a healthcare professional, or resolution of symptoms. In the prospective study, mobile phlebotomists collected whole blood, serum and a nasopharyngeal or oropharyngeal swab from each participant. Over a roughly 2-month period, participants in the prospective study had the option of providing additional blood draws and questionnaires. Blood samples from the prospective study were shipped frozen or at room temperature prior to DNA extraction. Points the paper makes about the study in general: The amount of clinical and demographic metadata varied by source and participant and was provided uncurated.

Concerning this clone: Its antigen is currently not known. One base away there is no much larger clone; base qualities are not given.

The germline V gene (reference sequence) specifies MNHEY as CDR1 and SMNVEV as CDR2. The germline ends are 21 bases apart after V is trimmed by 6 bases and J by 3 bases. There are 16 amino acids in the CDR3, from cysteine to phenylalanine inclusive. The read is trimmed to its CDR3 DNA, 48 bases read in frame from base 1. The sample comprised PBMCs or T cells enriched from blood (not recorded which). This receptor was taken from a woman aged 25-40 years who had recovered from COVID-19. The rearranged chain carries TRBV27 and TRBJ2-7, with the D segment identity uncertain. The DNA is as follows: TGTGCCAGCAGGGATGGCGCCCCGGCAGGCTACTACGAGCAGTACTTC. Translation gives CASRDGAPAGYYEQYF.